This TCR beta chain appears in the sequencing data of a study of chemoradiotherapy in HPV16-positive cancers (dated 2022 in TCRdb). In the study overall: Functional T-cell assays on cells from two HPV16-positive patients defined candidate HPV-specific T-cell clones and common TCR motifs. TCR repertoires from some 90 patients with HPV-related cancers were then used to track the candidate HPV-specific TCRs and motifs. The study asked whether T-cell immunity against the HPV oncoproteins E6 and E7 changes during chemoradiotherapy and whether it affects survival. The paper as a whole reports these results and caveats: Expansion of candidate HPV-specific clones and E7-related TCR motifs was observed in the tumor microenvironment during treatment, whereas no such expansion was observed for non-HPV-specific T cells. Among HPV16-positive patients, expansion of HPV-responsive T cells during chemoradiotherapy was associated with better recurrence-free survival. The functional definition of HPV-specific T cells was derived from only a couple of HPV16-positive patients, and the survival association was reported for HPV16-positive patients.

Unmatched junction bases come to 4, with V trimmed by 1 base and J by 5 bases. CDR1 and CDR2 are read off the germline V gene as SGDLS and YYNGEE. Spanning cysteine to phenylalanine, the CDR3 consists of 15 amino acids. Only the CDR3 portion is preserved as DNA: 45 bases, with reading frame beginning at the first base. This clone was seen just once. The antigen it binds to is not known. Within one base of it there is no much larger clone, and no base qualities were kept. Libraries were prepared through the immunoSEQ multiplex PCR assay. In its TCRdb copy, this immuneACCESS table keeps in-frame sequences only and misses some clones. Where compared with another copy, unresolved V genes explain less than half of these, and the others have no known cause. The sample records roughly 70,000 clones, about nine tenths of which are singletons. The top ten constitute 4% to 4.5% of the sample. Repertoires were sampled repeatedly over the course of chemoradiotherapy so that clonal expansion in the tumor microenvironment could be followed.

Rearrangement joined TRBV9 to TRBJ2-3; 10 junctional bases match TRBD2. This material consisted of blood, taken from a patient who underwent chemoradiotherapy. The receptor comes from a human donor with HPV-associated anogenital cancer. The CDR3: CASSVLAGELDTQYF. In nucleotide form, the sequence is TGTGCCAGCAGCGTACTAGCGGGAGAGTTAGATACGCAGTATTTT.